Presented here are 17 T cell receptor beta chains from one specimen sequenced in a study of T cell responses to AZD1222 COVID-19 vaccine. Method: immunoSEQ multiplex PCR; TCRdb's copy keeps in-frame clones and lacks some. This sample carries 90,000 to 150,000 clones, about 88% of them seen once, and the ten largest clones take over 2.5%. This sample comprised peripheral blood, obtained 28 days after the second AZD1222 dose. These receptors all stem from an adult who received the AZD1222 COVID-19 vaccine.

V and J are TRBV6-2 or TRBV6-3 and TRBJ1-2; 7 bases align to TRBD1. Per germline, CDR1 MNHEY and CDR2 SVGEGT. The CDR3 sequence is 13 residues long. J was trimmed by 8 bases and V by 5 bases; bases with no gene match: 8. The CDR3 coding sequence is TGTGCCAGCAGTGCCAACAGGGGAGGCGGCTACACCTTC. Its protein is CASSANRGGGYTF.

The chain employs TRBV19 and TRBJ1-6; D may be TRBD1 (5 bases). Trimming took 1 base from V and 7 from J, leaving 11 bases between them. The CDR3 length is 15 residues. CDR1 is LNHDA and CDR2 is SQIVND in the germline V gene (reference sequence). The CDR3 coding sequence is TGTGCCAGTAGTATAGCCCAGGGAGGCAATTCACCCCTCCACTTT. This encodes CASSIAQGGNSPLHF.

DNA of the CDR3: TGCAGTGCTAGTCAGACTACTGCCGGGACAGGGGAAGCTTTCTTT. Translating gives CSASQTTAGTGEAFF. The chain is built from TRBV20-1 and TRBJ1-1; 9 positions match TRBD1. CDR1 is DFQATT, CDR2 SNEGSKA, per germline (reference sequence). The CDR3 covers 15 residues. The ends lost 3 bases at V and 8 bases at J; junction bases unmatched: 13.

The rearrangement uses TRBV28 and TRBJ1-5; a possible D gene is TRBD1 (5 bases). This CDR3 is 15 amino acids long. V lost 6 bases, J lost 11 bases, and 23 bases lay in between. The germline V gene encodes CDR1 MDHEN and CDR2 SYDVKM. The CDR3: CASRPLMTAPAAQHF. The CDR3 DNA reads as TGTGCCAGCAGACCCCTTATGACAGCCCCGGCGGCCCAGCATTTT.

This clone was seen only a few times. CDR3 amino acids: CASSQISGLAISNEQFF. The CDR3 DNA is TGTGCCAGCTCACAAATTAGCGGACTAGCGATCTCCAATGAGCAGTTCTTC. This chain connects TRBV18 to TRBJ2-1, with 9 bases identical to TRBD2. Germline lookup yields CDR1 KGHSH and CDR2 LQKENI. The CDR3 is 17 amino acids. Unmatched junction bases numbered 13, after V lost 4 bases and J lost 6 bases.

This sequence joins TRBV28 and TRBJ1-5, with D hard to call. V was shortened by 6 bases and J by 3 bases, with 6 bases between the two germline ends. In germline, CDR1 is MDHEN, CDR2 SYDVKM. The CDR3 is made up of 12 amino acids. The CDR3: CASRLDNQPQHF. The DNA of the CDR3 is TGTGCCAGCAGGCTAGACAATCAGCCCCAGCATTTT.

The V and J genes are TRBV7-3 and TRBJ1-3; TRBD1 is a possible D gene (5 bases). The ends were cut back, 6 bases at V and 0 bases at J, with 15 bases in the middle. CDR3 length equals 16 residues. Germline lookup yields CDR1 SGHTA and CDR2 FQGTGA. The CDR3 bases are TGTGCCAGCAGGGTGGGGCGGGACCCCTCTGGAAACACCATATATTTT. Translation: CASRVGRDPSGNTIYF.

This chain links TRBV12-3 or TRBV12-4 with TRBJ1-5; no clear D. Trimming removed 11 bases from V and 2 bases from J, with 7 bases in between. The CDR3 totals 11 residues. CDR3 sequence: CAPKCNQPQHF. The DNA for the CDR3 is TGTGCCCCCAAATGCAATCAGCCCCAGCATTTT.

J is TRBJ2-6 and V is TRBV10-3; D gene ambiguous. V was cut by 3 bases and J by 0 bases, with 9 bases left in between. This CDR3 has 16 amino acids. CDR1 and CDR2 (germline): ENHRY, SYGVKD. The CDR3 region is CAISEDGDSGANVLTF. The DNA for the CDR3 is TGTGCCATCAGTGAAGACGGCGACTCTGGGGCCAACGTCCTGACTTTC.

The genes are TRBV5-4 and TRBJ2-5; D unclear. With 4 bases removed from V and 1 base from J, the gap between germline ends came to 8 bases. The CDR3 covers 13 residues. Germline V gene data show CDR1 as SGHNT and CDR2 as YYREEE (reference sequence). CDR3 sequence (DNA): TGTGCCAGCAGCCTTGTAAGCCAAGAGACCCAGTACTTC. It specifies CASSLVSQETQYF.

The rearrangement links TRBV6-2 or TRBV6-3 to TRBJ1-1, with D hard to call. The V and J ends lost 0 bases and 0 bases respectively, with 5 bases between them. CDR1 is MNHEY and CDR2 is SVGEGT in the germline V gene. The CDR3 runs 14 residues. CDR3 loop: CASSYSAMNTEAFF. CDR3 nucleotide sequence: TGTGCCAGCAGTTACTCGGCAATGAACACTGAAGCTTTCTTT.

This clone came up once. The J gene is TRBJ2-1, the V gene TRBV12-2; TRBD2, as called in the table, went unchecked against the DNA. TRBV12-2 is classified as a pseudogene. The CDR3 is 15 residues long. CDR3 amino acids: CASRSDLSSYNEQFF. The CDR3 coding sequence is TGTGCAAGTCGCTCTGACTTGAGCTCCTACAATGAGCAGTTCTTC.

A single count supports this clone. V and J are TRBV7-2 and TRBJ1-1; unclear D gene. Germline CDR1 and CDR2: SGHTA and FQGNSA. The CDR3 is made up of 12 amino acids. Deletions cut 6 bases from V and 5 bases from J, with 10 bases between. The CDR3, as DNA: TGTGCCAGCAGGCTCGGTGGGACTGAAGCTTTCTTT. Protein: CASRLGGTEAFF.

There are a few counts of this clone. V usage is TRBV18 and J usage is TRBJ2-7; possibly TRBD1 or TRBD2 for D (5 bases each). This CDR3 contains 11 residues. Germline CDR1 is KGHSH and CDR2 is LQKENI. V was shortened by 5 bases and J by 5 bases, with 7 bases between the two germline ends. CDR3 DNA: TGTGCCAGCTCAACGGGACACGAGCAGTACTTC. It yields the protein CASSTGHEQYF.

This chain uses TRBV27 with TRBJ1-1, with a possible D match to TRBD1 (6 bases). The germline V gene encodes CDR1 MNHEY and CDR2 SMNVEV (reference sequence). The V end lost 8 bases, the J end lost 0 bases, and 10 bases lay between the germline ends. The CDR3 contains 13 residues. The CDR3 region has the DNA TGTGCCAGCCACACAGGGATGAACACTGAAGCTTTCTTT. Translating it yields CASHTGMNTEAFF.

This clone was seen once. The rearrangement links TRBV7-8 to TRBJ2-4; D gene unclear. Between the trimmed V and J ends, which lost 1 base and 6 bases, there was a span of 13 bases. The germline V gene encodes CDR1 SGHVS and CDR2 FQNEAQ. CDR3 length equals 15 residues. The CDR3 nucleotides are TGTGCCAGCAGCTTAGGGCCGGGTCCCTTAAACATTCAGTACTTC. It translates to CASSLGPGPLNIQYF.

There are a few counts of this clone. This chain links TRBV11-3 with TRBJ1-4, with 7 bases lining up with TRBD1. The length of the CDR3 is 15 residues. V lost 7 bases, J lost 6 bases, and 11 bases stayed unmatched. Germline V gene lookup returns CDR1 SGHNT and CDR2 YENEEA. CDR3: CASTSPTGADEKLFF. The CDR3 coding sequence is TGTGCCAGCACCTCCCCTACAGGGGCGGATGAAAAACTGTTTTTT.